These 18 T cell receptor beta chains were sequenced from one sample in a study of blood T cell repertoires in COVID-19. TCRdb's copy holds only in-frame clones and misses some; the assay was immunoSEQ multiplex PCR. The data hold 70,000 or so clones, with 65% to 90% observed a single time. Sequencing used peripheral blood. The receptors derive from a man older than 75 with acute or convalescent COVID-19.

V and J are TRBV27 and TRBJ2-1; D is perhaps TRBD2 (6 bases). Germline values: CDR1 MNHEY, CDR2 SMNVEV (reference sequence). Trimming shortened V by 2 bases and J by 7 bases, and 12 bases separated the two germline ends. The CDR3 is made up of 14 amino acids. CDR3 sequence reads: CASSLRPGGNEQFF. CDR3 nucleotide sequence: TGTGCCAGCAGTTTACGACCTGGGGGGAATGAGCAGTTCTTC.

The chain recombines TRBV7-8 with TRBJ2-7; 9 bases line up with TRBD1. The V segment lost 5 bases and the J segment 3 bases; nucleotides outside the gene matches: 5. The CDR3 loop spans 14 amino acids. From germline, CDR1 is SGHVS and CDR2 FQNEAQ. Here the CDR3 reads CASSLQGAGYEQYF. The CDR3 DNA reads as TGTGCCAGCAGCCTACAGGGGGCTGGCTACGAGCAGTACTTC. Complete variable domain (other parts from reference TRBV7-8 and TRBJ2-7): GAGVSQSPRYKVAKRGQDVALRCDPISGHVSLFWYQQALGQGPEFLTYFQNEAQLDKSGLPSDRFFAERPEGSVSTLKIQRTQQEDSAVYLCASSLQGAGYEQYFGPGTRLTVT.

The genes are TRBV11-2 and TRBJ2-3; 13 bases line up with TRBD2. This CDR3 has 16 residues. From germline, CDR1 is SGHAT and CDR2 FQNNGV. The J segment lost 8 bases and the V segment lost 4 bases, leaving 9 bases of the junction unmatched. The CDR3 loop reads CASSSGTSGVSGTQYF. Written as DNA, the CDR3 is TGTGCCAGCAGCTCGGGGACTAGCGGGGTCTCGGGTACGCAGTATTTT.

The V gene is TRBV5-6, the J gene TRBJ2-6; 15 nucleotides align to TRBD2. Germline CDR1 reads SGHDT; CDR2 reads YYEEEE. The CDR3 contains 18 residues. The junction had 3 bases not matched to a gene; V was cut back by 4 bases and J by 1 base. As DNA, the CDR3 is TGTGCCAGCAGCCCGGGGACTAGCGGGAGGTCTGGGGCCAACGTCCTGACTTTC. Translation gives CASSPGTSGRSGANVLTF.

CDR3 loop: CASSPDSSYGYTF. The DNA of the CDR3 is TGTGCCAGCAGCCCAGACTCTTCCTATGGCTACACCTTC. The chain couples TRBV5-4 to TRBJ1-2, with no clear D. V lost 4 bases and J 4 bases, leaving 11 bases between the germline ends. Germline-derived CDR1 and CDR2 are SGHNT and YYREEE (reference sequence). This CDR3 contains 13 residues.

The chain has TRBV2 and TRBJ1-6; 8 nucleotides agree with TRBD1. Germline V lookup: CDR1 SNHLY, CDR2 FYNNEI. The ends lost 6 bases at V and 10 bases at J; junction bases unmatched: 8. The CDR3 totals 14 residues. The CDR3 protein is CASRADRAYSPLHF. DNA for the CDR3: TGTGCCAGCAGGGCGGACAGGGCATACTCACCCCTCCACTTT.

J is TRBJ2-7 and V is TRBV15; maybe TRBD2 (6 bases). V was pared by 0 bases and J by 6 bases, with 15 bases between. Germline assignment: CDR1 LNHNV and CDR2 YYDKDF (reference sequence). This CDR3 spans 15 amino acids. The CDR3 protein is CATSRDSGTRGEQYF. The CDR3 bases are TGTGCCACCAGCAGAGATTCCGGGACGCGGGGCGAGCAGTACTTC.

V usage is TRBV9 and J usage is TRBJ1-2; a possible D gene is TRBD1 (5 bases). CDR3 length equals 13 residues. V lost 6 bases to trimming and J lost 8 bases, with 17 bases between them. CDR1 is SGDLS, CDR2 YYNGEE, per germline. CDR3 region: CASTRDGGRGYTF. The CDR3 DNA follows: TGTGCCAGCACCCGCGATGGGGGGAGGGGCTACACCTTC.

This clone was recorded once. The chain links TRBV20-1 to TRBJ2-5; TRBD2 matches at 7 bases. Per germline, CDR1 DFQATT and CDR2 SNEGSKA (reference sequence). The CDR3 spans 14 residues. Trimming at V came to 3 bases and at J to 5 bases, leaving 9 bases not matched to a gene. In nucleotides, the CDR3 is TGCAGTGCTAGTCCCCTAGCGGCAGGCGAGACCCAGTACTTC. Translation gives CSASPLAAGETQYF.

This chain joins TRBV30 and TRBJ2-1, with 11 bases aligning to TRBD2. This CDR3 spans 13 amino acids. The ends lost 0 bases at V and 12 bases at J; junction bases unmatched: 4. Looked up from germline, CDR1 is GTSNPN and CDR2 is SVGIG (reference sequence). In nucleotides, the CDR3 is TGTGCCTGGAGTGTACTAGCGGGAGCCCTGCAGTTCTTC. It is translated as CAWSVLAGALQFF.

The table lists this clone with a few counts. This chain connects TRBV7-2 to TRBJ1-3; TRBD1 aligns across 9 bases. Germline-derived CDR1 and CDR2 are SGHTA and FQGNSA. This CDR3 comprises 16 residues. V gave up 3 bases and J gave up 4 bases; unmatched junction bases: 7. CDR3 coding DNA: TGTGCCAGCAGCTTCCGGGACAGGGCTGGAGGAAACACCATATATTTT. Protein product: CASSFRDRAGGNTIYF.

This clone was counted once. The V call is TRBV6-5, the J call TRBJ2-6; 8 nucleotides agree with TRBD1. The CDR3 contains 15 residues. Trimming cost V 7 bases and J 2 bases; bases outside gene matches: 4. The germline gives CDR1 MNHEY, CDR2 SVGAGI. The CDR3 is CASIPGGAGANVLTF. CDR3 sequence (DNA): TGTGCCAGCATCCCAGGGGGCGCTGGGGCCAACGTCCTGACTTTC.

The chain employs TRBV7-9 and TRBJ2-7; no definite D call. The CDR3 length is 15 residues. V was trimmed by 8 bases and J by 3 bases, leaving 20 bases between them. Per germline, CDR1 SEHNR and CDR2 FQNEAQ (reference sequence). The CDR3 region has the DNA TGTGCCAGCCAGAGAGGCCGCGGTCTGCACTACGAGCAGTACTTC. Its translation is CASQRGRGLHYEQYF.

This sequence joins TRBV19 and TRBJ2-1; the match to TRBD2 covers 7 bases. V shed 3 bases, J shed 3 bases, and the junction held 8 bases outside the gene matches. CDR1 LNHDA and CDR2 SQIVND come from the germline V gene (reference sequence). The CDR3 is 16 amino acids. CDR3 region: CASSIRRGGGYNEQFF. CDR3 bases: TGTGCCAGTAGTATTAGAAGGGGCGGGGGCTACAATGAGCAGTTCTTC. Together with reference TRBV19 and TRBJ2-1, the CDR3 gives the full variable domain: DGGITQSPKYLFRKEGQNVTLSCEQNLNHDAMYWYRQDPGQGLRLIYYSQIVNDFQKGDIAEGYSVSREKKESFPLTVTSAQKNPTAFYLCASSIRRGGGYNEQFFGPGTRLTVL.

The rearrangement links TRBV6-2 or TRBV6-3 to TRBJ2-1; maybe TRBD1 (8 bases). V was clipped by 6 bases and J by 10 bases, with 25 bases between them. The CDR3 has 16 residues. Germline-derived CDR1 and CDR2 are MNHEY and SVGEGT. CDR3 sequence (DNA): TGTGCCAGCAGCAATACAGGGGGAGGGCCCCCACGGGAGCAGTTCTTC. Protein sequence: CASSNTGGGPPREQFF.

V is TRBV24-1 and J is TRBJ2-3, with D possibly matching TRBD2 (6 bases). Looked up from germline, CDR1 is KGHDR and CDR2 is SFDVKD. Trimming left V 5 bases short and J 0 bases short, with 8 bases between. This CDR3 is built from 14 residues. The CDR3 region is CATSGGTSTDTQYF. The CDR3 bases are TGTGCCACCAGTGGCGGGACTAGCACAGATACGCAGTATTTT.

The chain uses TRBV6-5 and TRBJ2-1; 13 nucleotides match TRBD2. The junction had 2 bases not matched to a gene; V was cut back by 2 bases and J by 7 bases. This CDR3 has 15 amino acids. Germline V lookup: CDR1 MNHEY, CDR2 SVGAGI. The CDR3 nucleotides read TGTGCCAGCAGTTACATACTAGCGGGAGGGAATGAGCAGTTCTTC. Its translation is CASSYILAGGNEQFF.

This sequence joins TRBV2 and TRBJ2-7, with D perhaps TRBD2 (6 bases). The V and J ends lost 9 bases and 0 bases respectively, with 18 bases between them. Germline V gene lookup returns CDR1 SNHLY and CDR2 FYNNEI. There are 15 residues in the CDR3. The CDR3 is CASSPSGLSSYEQYF. CDR3 nucleotides: TGTGCCAGTTCCCCAAGCGGGTTAAGCTCCTACGAGCAGTACTTC.